This is a list of T cell receptor beta chains from one sample in a study of identical twins. TCRdb fed the 5' RACE reads into MiXCR, producing one record per CDR3 protein. There are about 250,000 distinct CDR3 sequences in the sample; around 15% occur only once, and approximately 9.3% lies in the top ten. Sequencing was carried out using memory (CD45RO+) T cells sorted from blood. The receptors originated from a woman under 30 in good health. Both conserved end residues are part of each CDR3. Fields, in order: clone size, J gene, V gene, D gene, CDR3 protein, CDR3 DNA. The D gene is left open where the match is weak. Expanded clones are given a class, and other clones once, few, many or no size at all.

>few|TRBJ1-2|TRBV12-3/TRBV12-4|.
CASGEGYYGYTF
TGTGCCAGCGGGGAGGGGTACTATGGCTACACCTTC
>.|TRBJ2-1|TRBV19|TRBD2
CASSTGGPPYNEQFF
TGTGCCAGTAGTACGGGGGGGCCTCCCTACAATGAGCAGTTCTTC
>many|TRBJ1-2|TRBV12-3/TRBV12-4|TRBD1
CASSRSGQGWGYTF
TGTGCCAGCAGTCGCTCCGGACAGGGATGGGGCTACACCTTC
>few|TRBJ2-2|TRBV7-6|TRBD2
CASSSGLASGELFF
TGTGCCAGCAGCTCGGGACTAGCGTCCGGGGAGCTGTTTTTT
>.|TRBJ2-3|TRBV20-1|.
CSARDQRRSASTDTQYF
TGCAGTGCTAGAGATCAGCGTCGGAGCGCTAGCACAGATACGCAGTATTTT
>few|TRBJ2-5|TRBV25-1|.
CASSPGRTVETQYF
TGTGCCAGCAGTCCCGGTCGAACGGTGGAGACCCAGTACTTC
>.|TRBJ2-1|TRBV20-1|.
CSARDQRREMWFF
TGCAGTGCTAGAGATCAGCGCAGGGAGATGTGGTTCTTC
>few|TRBJ2-1|TRBV5-1|TRBD2
CASSRAGGRIKSYNEQFF
TGCGCCAGCAGCCGGGCGGGGGGGCGTATCAAGTCCTACAATGAGCAGTTCTTC
>few|TRBJ2-5|TRBV5-1|.
CASTSGGLETQYF
TGCGCCAGCACCTCCGGGGGTCTGGAGACCCAGTACTTC
>few|TRBJ2-5|TRBV5-4|.
CASSRDGGGEETQYF
TGTGCCAGCAGCCGCGACGGGGGTGGAGAAGAGACCCAGTACTTC
>few|TRBJ2-1|TRBV5-1|.
CASSLAQGNEQFF
TGCGCCAGCAGCTTGGCACAGGGCAATGAGCAGTTCTTC
>few|TRBJ2-7|TRBV6-5|TRBD2
CASSYDPSGAYEQYF
TGTGCCAGCAGTTACGATCCTAGCGGAGCCTACGAGCAGTACTTC
>.|TRBJ2-7|TRBV2|TRBD2
CASSETTGTRHYEQYF
TGTGCCAGCAGTGAAACCACCGGGACTAGACACTACGAGCAGTACTTC
>few|TRBJ2-7|TRBV6-1|TRBD1
CASGDRGHSSYEQYF
TGTGCCAGCGGGGACAGGGGGCACAGCTCCTACGAGCAGTACTTC
>few|TRBJ1-2|TRBV18|TRBD1
CASSPGTGPTLGGYTF
TGTGCCAGCTCACCTGGGACAGGCCCAACCCTTGGTGGCTACACCTTC
>many|TRBJ2-1|TRBV6-2/TRBV6-3|TRBD2
CASSYSIAGASYNEQFF
TGTGCCAGCAGTTACTCAATAGCGGGAGCGTCCTACAATGAGCAGTTCTTC
>.|TRBJ2-7|TRBV9|.
CASSRWQGSYEQYF
TGTGCCAGCAGCAGATGGCAGGGGTCCTACGAGCAGTACTTC
>.|TRBJ2-2|TRBV11-2|.
CASSFATVISSTGKLFF
TGTGCCAGCAGCTTCGCAACGGTCATATCCTCCACCGGGAAGCTGTTTTTT
>.|TRBJ2-5|TRBV20-1|.
CSARVGQETQYF
TGCAGTGCTAGAGTAGGCCAAGAGACCCAGTACTTC
>few|TRBJ2-5|TRBV9|.
CASSVDMTNQETQYF
TGTGCCAGCAGCGTAGATATGACTAACCAAGAGACCCAGTACTTC
>.|TRBJ1-5|TRBV12-3/TRBV12-4|.
CASSLRMSGLNQPQHF
TGTGCCAGCAGTTTAAGAATGTCGGGGCTCAATCAGCCCCAGCATTTT
>few|TRBJ1-5|TRBV7-2|.
CASSLATQNQPQHF
TGTGCCAGCAGCTTAGCTACACAAAATCAGCCCCAGCATTTT
>.|TRBJ1-2|TRBV11-2|.
CASSLRLTANYGYTF
TGTGCCAGCAGCCTACGCTTGACAGCCAACTATGGCTACACCTTC